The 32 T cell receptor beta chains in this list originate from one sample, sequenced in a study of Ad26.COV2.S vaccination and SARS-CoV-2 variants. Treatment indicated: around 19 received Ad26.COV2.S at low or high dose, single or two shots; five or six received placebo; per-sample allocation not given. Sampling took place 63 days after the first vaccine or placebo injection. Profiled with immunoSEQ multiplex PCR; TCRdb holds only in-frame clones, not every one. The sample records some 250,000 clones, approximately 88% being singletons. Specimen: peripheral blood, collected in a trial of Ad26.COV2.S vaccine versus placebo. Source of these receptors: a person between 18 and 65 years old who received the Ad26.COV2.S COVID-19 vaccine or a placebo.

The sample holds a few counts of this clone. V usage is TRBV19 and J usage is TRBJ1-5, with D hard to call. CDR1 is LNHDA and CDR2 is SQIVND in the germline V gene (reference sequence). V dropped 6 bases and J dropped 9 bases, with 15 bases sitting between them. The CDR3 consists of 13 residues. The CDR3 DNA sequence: TGTGCCAGTAGCACTAACAATGAGACGCCCCAGCATTTT. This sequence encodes CASSTNNETPQHF.

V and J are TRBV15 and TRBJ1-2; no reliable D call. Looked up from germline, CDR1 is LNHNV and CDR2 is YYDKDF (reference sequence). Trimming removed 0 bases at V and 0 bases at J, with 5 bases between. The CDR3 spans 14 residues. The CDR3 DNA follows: TGTGCCACCAGCAGAGATCCCTCTAACTATGGCTACACCTTC. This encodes CATSRDPSNYGYTF.

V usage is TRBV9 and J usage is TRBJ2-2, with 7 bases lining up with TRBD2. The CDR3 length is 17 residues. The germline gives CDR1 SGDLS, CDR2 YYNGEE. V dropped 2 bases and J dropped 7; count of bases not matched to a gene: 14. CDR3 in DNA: TGTGCCAGCAGCGTTAAAGCAGGCACTGGGGGGGACGGGGAGCTGTTTTTT. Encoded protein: CASSVKAGTGGDGELFF.

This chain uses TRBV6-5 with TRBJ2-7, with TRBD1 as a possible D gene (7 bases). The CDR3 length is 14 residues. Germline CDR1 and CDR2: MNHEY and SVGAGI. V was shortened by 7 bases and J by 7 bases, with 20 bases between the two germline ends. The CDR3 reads CASTRDKGAGEQYF. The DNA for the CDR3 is TGTGCCAGCACCCGGGACAAGGGGGCGGGGGAGCAGTACTTC.

The CDR3 sequence is CASSHLTGDEQYF. The CDR3 nucleotides read TGCGCCAGCAGCCACCTTACAGGGGACGAGCAGTACTTC. The V gene is TRBV4-3, the J gene TRBJ2-7, with 7 bases fitting TRBD1. The ends lost 3 bases at V and 5 bases at J; junction bases unmatched: 4. From germline, CDR1 is LGHNA and CDR2 YSLEER. This CDR3 is built from 13 residues.

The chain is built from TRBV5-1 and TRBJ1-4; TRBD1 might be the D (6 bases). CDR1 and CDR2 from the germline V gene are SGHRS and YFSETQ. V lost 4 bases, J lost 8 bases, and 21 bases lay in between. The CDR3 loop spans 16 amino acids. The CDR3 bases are TGCGCCAGCAGCCAAGATCCGGGCGGAGGGGGAGAAAAACTGTTTTTT. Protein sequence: CASSQDPGGGGEKLFF.

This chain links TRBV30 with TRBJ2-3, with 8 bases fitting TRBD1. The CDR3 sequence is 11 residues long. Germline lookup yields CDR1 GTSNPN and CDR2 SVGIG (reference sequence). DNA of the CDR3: TGTGCGGGACAGGGCACAGATACGCAGTATTTT. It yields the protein CAGQGTDTQYF.

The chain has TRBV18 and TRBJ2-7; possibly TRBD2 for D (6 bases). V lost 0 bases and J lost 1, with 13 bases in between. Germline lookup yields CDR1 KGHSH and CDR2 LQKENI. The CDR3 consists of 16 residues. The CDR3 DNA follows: TGTGCCAGCTCACCACCGGCGGGACGTACTTCCTACGAGCAGTACTTC. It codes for CASSPPAGRTSYEQYF.

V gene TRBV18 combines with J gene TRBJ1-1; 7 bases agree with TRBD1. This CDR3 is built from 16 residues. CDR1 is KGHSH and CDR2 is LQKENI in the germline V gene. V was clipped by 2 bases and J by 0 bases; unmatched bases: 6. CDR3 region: CASSPIAQGLNTEAFF. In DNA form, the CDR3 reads TGTGCCAGCTCACCAATTGCACAGGGGTTGAACACTGAAGCTTTCTTT.

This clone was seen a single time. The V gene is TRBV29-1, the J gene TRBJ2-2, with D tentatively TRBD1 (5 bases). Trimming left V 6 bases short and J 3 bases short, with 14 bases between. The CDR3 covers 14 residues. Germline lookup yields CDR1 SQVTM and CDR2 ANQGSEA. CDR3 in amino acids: CSVHSGWDTGELFF. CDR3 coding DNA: TGCAGCGTGCATTCAGGGTGGGACACCGGGGAGCTGTTTTTT.

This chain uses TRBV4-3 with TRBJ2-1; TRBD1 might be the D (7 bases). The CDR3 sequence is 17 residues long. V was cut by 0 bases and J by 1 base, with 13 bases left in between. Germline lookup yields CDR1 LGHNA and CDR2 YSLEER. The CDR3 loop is CASSQEEGAFSYNEQFF. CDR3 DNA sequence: TGCGCCAGCAGCCAAGAGGAGGGGGCTTTTTCCTACAATGAGCAGTTCTTC.

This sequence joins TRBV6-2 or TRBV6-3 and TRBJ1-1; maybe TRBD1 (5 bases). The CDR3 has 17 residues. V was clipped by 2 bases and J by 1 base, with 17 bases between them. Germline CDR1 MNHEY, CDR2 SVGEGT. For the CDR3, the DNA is TGTGCCAGCAGTTACGGGTTCTGGGGACGTCCGAACACTGAAGCTTTCTTT. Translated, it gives CASSYGFWGRPNTEAFF.

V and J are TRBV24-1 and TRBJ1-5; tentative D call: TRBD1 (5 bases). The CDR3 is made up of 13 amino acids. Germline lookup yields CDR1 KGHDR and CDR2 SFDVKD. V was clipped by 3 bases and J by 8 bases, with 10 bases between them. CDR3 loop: CATSDPGGEPQHF. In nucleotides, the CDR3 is TGTGCCACCAGTGATCCCGGGGGGGAGCCCCAGCATTTT.

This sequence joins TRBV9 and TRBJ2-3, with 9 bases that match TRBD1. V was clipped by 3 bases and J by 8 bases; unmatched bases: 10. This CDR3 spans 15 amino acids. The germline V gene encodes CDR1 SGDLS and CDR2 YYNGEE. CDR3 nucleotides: TGTGCCAGCAGCGGCCTACAGGGGGCGGGGAGTACGCAGTATTTT. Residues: CASSGLQGAGSTQYF.

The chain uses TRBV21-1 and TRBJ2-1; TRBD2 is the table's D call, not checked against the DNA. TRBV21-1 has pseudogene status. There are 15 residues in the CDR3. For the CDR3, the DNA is TGTGCCAGCAGCAGCCTAGCGGGAGACATACAAGAGCAGTTCTTC. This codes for CASSSLAGDIQEQFF.

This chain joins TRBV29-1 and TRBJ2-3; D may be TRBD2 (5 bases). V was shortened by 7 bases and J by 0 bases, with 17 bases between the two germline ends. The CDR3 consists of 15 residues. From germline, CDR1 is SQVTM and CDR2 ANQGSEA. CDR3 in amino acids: CSGTLALTSTDTQYF. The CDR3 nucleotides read TGCAGCGGCACCTTAGCGCTAACTAGCACAGATACGCAGTATTTT.

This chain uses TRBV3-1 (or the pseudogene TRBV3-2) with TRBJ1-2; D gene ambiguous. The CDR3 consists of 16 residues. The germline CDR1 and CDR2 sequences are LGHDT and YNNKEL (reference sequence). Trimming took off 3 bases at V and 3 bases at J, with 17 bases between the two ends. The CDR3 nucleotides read TGTGCCAGCAGCCAGAAGCGCCGGATCTCGGACTATGGCTACACCTTC. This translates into CASSQKRRISDYGYTF.

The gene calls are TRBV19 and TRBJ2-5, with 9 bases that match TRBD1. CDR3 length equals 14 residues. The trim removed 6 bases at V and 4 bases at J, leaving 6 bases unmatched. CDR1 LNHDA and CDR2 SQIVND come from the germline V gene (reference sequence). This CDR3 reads CASSQGQGGETQYF. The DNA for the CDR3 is TGTGCCAGTAGCCAGGGACAGGGAGGAGAGACCCAGTACTTC.

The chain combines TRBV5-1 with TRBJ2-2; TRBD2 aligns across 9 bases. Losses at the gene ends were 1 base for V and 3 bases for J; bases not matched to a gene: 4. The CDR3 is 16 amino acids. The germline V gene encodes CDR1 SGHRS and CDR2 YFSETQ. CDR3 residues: CASSLIAGVDTGELFF. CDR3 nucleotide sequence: TGCGCCAGCAGCTTGATAGCGGGAGTGGACACCGGGGAGCTGTTTTTT.

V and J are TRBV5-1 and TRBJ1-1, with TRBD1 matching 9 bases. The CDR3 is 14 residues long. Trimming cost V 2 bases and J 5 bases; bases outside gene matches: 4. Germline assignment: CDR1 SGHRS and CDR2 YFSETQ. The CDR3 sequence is CASSFSQGATEAFF. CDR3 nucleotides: TGCGCCAGCAGCTTCTCACAGGGGGCAACTGAAGCTTTCTTT.

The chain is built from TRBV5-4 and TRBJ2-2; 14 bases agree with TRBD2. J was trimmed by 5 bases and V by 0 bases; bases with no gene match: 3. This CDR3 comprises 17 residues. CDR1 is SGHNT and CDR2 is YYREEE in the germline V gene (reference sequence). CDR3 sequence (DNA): TGTGCCAGCAGCTTGGGACTAGCGGGGGGGCCGACCGGGGAGCTGTTTTTT. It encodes CASSLGLAGGPTGELFF.

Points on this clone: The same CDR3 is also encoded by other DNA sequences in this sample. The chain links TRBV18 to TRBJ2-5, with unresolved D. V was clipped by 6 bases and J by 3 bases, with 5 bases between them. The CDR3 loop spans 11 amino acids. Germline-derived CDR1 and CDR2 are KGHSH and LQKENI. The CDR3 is CASSQKETQYF. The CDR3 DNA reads TGTGCCAGCTCGCAGAAAGAGACCCAGTACTTC.

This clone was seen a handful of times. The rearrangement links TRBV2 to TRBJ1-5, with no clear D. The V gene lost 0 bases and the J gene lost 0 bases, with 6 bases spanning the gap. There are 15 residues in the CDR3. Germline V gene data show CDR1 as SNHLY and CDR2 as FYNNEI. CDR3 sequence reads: CASSEARGSNQPQHF. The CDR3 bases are TGTGCCAGCAGTGAAGCTAGAGGTAGCAATCAGCCCCAGCATTTT.

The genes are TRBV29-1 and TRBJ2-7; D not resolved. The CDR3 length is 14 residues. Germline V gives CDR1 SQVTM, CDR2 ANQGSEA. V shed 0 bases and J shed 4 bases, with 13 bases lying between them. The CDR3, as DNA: TGCAGCGTTGAAGATCCAAAACACCCTTACGAGCAGTACTTC. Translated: CSVEDPKHPYEQYF.

Here the CDR3 DNA reads TGTGCCACCAGGCTAGACCGAGGGGATGAGCAGTTCTTC. It encodes CATRLDRGDEQFF. The chain recombines TRBV24-1 with TRBJ2-1; D is tentatively TRBD1 or TRBD2 (5 bases each). Per germline, CDR1 KGHDR and CDR2 SFDVKD. V lost 7 bases to trimming and J lost 8 bases, with 14 bases between them. This CDR3 contains 13 residues.

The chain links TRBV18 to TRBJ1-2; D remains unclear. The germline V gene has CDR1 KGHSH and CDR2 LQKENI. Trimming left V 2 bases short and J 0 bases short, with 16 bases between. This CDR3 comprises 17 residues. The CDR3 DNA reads TGTGCCAGCTCACCAGACGTAGGGTCCCTGGCTAACTATGGCTACACCTTC. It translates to CASSPDVGSLANYGYTF.

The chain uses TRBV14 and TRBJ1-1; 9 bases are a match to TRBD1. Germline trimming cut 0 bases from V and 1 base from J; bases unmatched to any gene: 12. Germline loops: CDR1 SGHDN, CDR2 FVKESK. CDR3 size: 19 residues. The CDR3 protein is CASSQEWGQGWLWNTEAFF. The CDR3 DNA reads TGTGCCAGCAGCCAAGAATGGGGACAGGGATGGCTTTGGAACACTGAAGCTTTCTTT.

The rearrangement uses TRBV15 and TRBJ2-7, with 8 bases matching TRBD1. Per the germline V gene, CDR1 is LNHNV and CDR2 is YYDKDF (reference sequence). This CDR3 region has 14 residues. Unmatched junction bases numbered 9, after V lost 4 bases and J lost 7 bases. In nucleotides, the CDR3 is TGTGCCACCAGCACCCGGACAGGGCTAAGAGAGCAGTACTTC. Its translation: CATSTRTGLREQYF.

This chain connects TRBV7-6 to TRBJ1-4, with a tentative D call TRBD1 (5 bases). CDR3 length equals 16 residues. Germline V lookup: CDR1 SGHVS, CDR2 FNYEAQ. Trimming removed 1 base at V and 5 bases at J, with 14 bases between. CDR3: CASSLGVGVWNEKLFF. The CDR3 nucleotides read TGTGCCAGCAGCTTAGGGGTGGGGGTCTGGAATGAAAAACTGTTTTTT.

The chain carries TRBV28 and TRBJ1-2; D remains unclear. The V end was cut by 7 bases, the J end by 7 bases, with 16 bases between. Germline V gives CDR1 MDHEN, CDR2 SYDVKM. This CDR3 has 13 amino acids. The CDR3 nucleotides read TGTGCCAGCACCCTTTTTTGGAAGGGTGGCTACACCTTC. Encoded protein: CASTLFWKGGYTF.

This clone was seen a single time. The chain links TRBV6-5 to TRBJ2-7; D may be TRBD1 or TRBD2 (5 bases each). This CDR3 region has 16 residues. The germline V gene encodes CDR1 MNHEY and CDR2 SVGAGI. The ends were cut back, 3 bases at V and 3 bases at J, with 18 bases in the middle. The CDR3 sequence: CASSYYTPRGHYEQYF. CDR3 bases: TGTGCCAGCAGTTATTATACCCCGAGGGGCCACTACGAGCAGTACTTC.

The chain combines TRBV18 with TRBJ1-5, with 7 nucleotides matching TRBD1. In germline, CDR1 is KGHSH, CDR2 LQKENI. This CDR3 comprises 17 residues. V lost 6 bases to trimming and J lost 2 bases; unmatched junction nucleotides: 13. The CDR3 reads CASSSLPGQIGNQPQHF. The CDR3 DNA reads TGTGCCAGCTCTTCACTCCCGGGACAGATTGGCAATCAGCCCCAGCATTTT.